This TCR beta chain stems from a study of identical twins. Whole-study results and caveats: Insertions were reduced in abundant cord blood beta clonotypes but not in memory repertoires.

A universal primer site arose from template switching, and cDNA bore unique molecular identifiers. TCRdb re-derived calls from the 5' RACE reads in MiXCR, one entry per CDR3 protein. The data show approximately 210,000 distinct CDR3 sequences, roughly 7.1% seen once. Trimming took 3 bases from V and 2 from J, leaving 9 bases between them. This CDR3 region has 14 residues. The germline V gene encodes CDR1 MRHNA and CDR2 SNTAGT. This clonotype appeared many times. Its antigen is not identified. This sample was also put to use in a study of T cells expressing NK-cell markers. That source adds: It was from sorted CD3+CD56+NKG2C+, CD3+CD56+NKG2C- and CD3+CD56-NKG2C+ T cells that TCR beta repertoires came. HCMV seropositivity marked most of the eight sequenced donors; one was seronegative.

Sequenced sample: CD8+ T cells sorted from blood. The chain couples TRBV6-4 to TRBJ2-3; tentative D call: TRBD2 (5 bases). The receptor was isolated from a woman between 18 and 30 years old in good health. The CDR3 reads CASSERASTDTQYF. CDR3 bases: TGTGCCAGCAGTGAGAGGGCGTCCACAGATACGCAGTATTTT.